These T cell receptor beta chains were read from a single sample in a study of persistence of HIV-infected CD4 T cells. Their antigens are not known. Profiled with immunoSEQ multiplex PCR; TCRdb holds only in-frame clones, not every one. This table has some 41,000 clones, approximately 90% appearing once. This specimen was CD4+ T cells sorted from PBMCs after roughly 18-hour stimulation, taken from a patient who received antiretroviral therapy. The receptor set was obtained from an adult man with HIV who was CMV-seropositive. Each CDR3 is given with its conserved first and last residue. Fields, in order: clone size, J gene, D gene, V gene, CDR3 protein, CDR3 DNA. The D gene is left open where the match is weak. Some rows have no size entry. The others give once, few or many, or a class for an expanded clone.

size: once; J: TRBJ1-6; D: TRBD1; V: TRBV7-9; CDR3: CASSQKGQPNSPLHF; DNA: TGTGCCAGCAGCCAAAAGGGACAGCCCAATTCACCCCTCCACTTT
size: .; J: TRBJ1-3; D: .; V: TRBV5-6; CDR3: CASSFGLESSGNTIYF; DNA: TGTGCCAGCAGCTTCGGACTGGAATCATCTGGAAACACCATATATTTT
size: .; J: TRBJ1-1; D: .; V: TRBV30; CDR3: CAWSVIATEAFF; DNA: TGTGCCTGGAGCGTCATAGCCACTGAAGCTTTCTTT
size: .; J: TRBJ2-3; D: TRBD1; V: TRBV12-5; CDR3: CASGLTGTVADTQYF; DNA: TGTGCTAGTGGTTTAACCGGGACAGTCGCAGATACGCAGTATTTT
size: .; J: TRBJ1-1; D: .; V: TRBV27; CDR3: CASSFRGRTEAFF; DNA: TGTGCCAGCAGTTTTCGTGGAAGGACTGAAGCTTTCTTT
size: .; J: TRBJ1-5; D: .; V: TRBV30; CDR3: CAWSVTGRKPQHF; DNA: TGTGCCTGGAGTGTGACTGGTAGGAAGCCCCAGCATTTT
size: .; J: TRBJ1-1; D: .; V: TRBV20-1; CDR3: CSARGAGSAFF; DNA: TGCAGTGCGAGGGGGGCAGGGTCGGCTTTCTTT
size: .; J: TRBJ1-6; D: TRBD1; V: TRBV9; CDR3: CASSVGGTENSPLHF; DNA: TGTGCCAGCAGCGTAGGAGGGACAGAGAATTCACCCCTCCACTTT
size: few; J: TRBJ2-2; D: .; V: TRBV18; CDR3: CASSAGLPSNTGELFF; DNA: TGTGCCAGCTCAGCAGGGTTACCTTCGAACACCGGGGAGCTGTTTTTT
size: .; J: TRBJ1-5; D: .; V: TRBV19; CDR3: CASSGRDTNSNQPQHF; DNA: TGTGCCAGTAGTGGCCGGGACACCAATAGCAATCAGCCCCAGCATTTT
size: .; J: TRBJ2-7; D: .; V: TRBV6-5; CDR3: CASSSRTGGRDYEQYF; DNA: TGTGCCAGCAGTTCACGGACCGGAGGAAGGGACTACGAGCAGTACTTC
size: once; J: TRBJ1-2; D: .; V: TRBV7-3; CDR3: CASSFSWRGYTF; DNA: TGTGCCAGCAGCTTCAGCTGGAGGGGCTACACCTTC
size: .; J: TRBJ1-1; D: .; V: TRBV6-5; CDR3: CALVDDRSNTEAFF; DNA: TGTGCTCTCGTGGATGACAGGTCGAACACTGAAGCTTTCTTT
size: .; J: TRBJ1-3; D: TRBD1; V: TRBV10-3; CDR3: CAIRGQETSGNTIYF; DNA: TGTGCCATCAGGGGACAGGAGACCTCTGGAAACACCATATATTTT
size: .; J: TRBJ2-6; D: .; V: TRBV7-9; CDR3: CASSFVGSSGANVLTF; DNA: TGTGCCAGCAGTTTTGTCGGCAGCTCTGGGGCCAACGTCCTGACTTTC
size: .; J: TRBJ2-7; D: .; V: TRBV29-1; CDR3: CSVHQDRPYEQYF; DNA: TGCAGCGTCCACCAGGACCGACCCTACGAGCAGTACTTC
size: .; J: TRBJ2-5; D: .; V: TRBV11-2; CDR3: CASSLGAGDRRQETQYF; DNA: TGTGCCAGCAGCTTAGGTGCAGGCGATAGGCGCCAAGAGACCCAGTACTTC
size: .; J: TRBJ2-7; D: .; V: TRBV25-1; CDR3: CASSDNWIYEQYF; DNA: TGTGCCAGCAGTGACAATTGGATTTACGAGCAGTACTTC
size: few; J: TRBJ2-7; D: .; V: TRBV14; CDR3: CASSPLGTRIYF; DNA: TGTGCCAGCAGCCCCCTGGGGACACGGATTTACTTC
size: .; J: TRBJ2-7; D: .; V: TRBV6-1; CDR3: CASSEVIGGGWEQYF; DNA: TGTGCCAGCAGTGAAGTGATAGGGGGTGGGTGGGAGCAGTACTTC
size: once; J: TRBJ2-3; D: TRBD2; V: TRBV27; CDR3: CASRASGTRTDTQYF; DNA: TGTGCCAGCAGAGCTAGCGGGACCCGCACAGATACGCAGTATTTT
size: .; J: TRBJ1-1; D: TRBD1; V: TRBV5-1; CDR3: CASSLGTATEAFF; DNA: TGCGCCAGCAGCCTTGGGACAGCAACTGAAGCTTTCTTT
size: .; J: TRBJ1-3; D: .; V: TRBV18; CDR3: CASSPPPISGNTIYF; DNA: TGTGCCAGCTCACCACCACCAATCTCTGGAAACACCATATATTTT
size: .; J: TRBJ2-7; D: .; V: TRBV11-2; CDR3: CASSLETGAYEQYF; DNA: TGTGCCAGCAGCTTAGAAACAGGAGCCTACGAGCAGTACTTC
size: .; J: TRBJ1-5; D: .; V: TRBV4-3; CDR3: CASSQAWDQPQHF; DNA: TGCGCCAGCAGCCAAGCGTGGGACCAGCCCCAGCATTTT
size: .; J: TRBJ2-2; D: .; V: TRBV15; CDR3: CATTRGSLAGELFF; DNA: TGTGCCACCACGAGGGGCTCCCTCGCCGGGGAGCTGTTTTTT
size: .; J: TRBJ1-5; D: .; V: TRBV30; CDR3: CAWSVRGERSNQPQHF; DNA: TGTGCCTGGAGTGTACGTGGGGAGAGGAGCAATCAGCCCCAGCATTTT
size: once; J: TRBJ2-1; D: TRBD2; V: TRBV6-6; CDR3: CASSRLAGFSYNEQFF; DNA: TGTGCCAGCAGTCGACTAGCGGGGTTCTCCTACAATGAGCAGTTCTTC
size: .; J: TRBJ2-5; D: TRBD1; V: TRBV6-2/TRBV6-3; CDR3: CASSRRTGVVFETQYF; DNA: TGTGCCAGCAGTCGAAGGACAGGGGTTGTGTTCGAGACCCAGTACTTC
size: .; J: TRBJ2-2; D: TRBD2; V: TRBV3-1/TRBV3-2; CDR3: CASSQDVGRVGELFF; DNA: TGTGCCAGCAGCCAAGACGTGGGGAGGGTAGGGGAGCTGTTTTTT
size: .; J: TRBJ1-1; D: TRBD1; V: TRBV4-2; CDR3: CASSQDDRARSEAFF; DNA: TGTGCCAGCAGCCAAGACGACAGGGCCCGGTCTGAAGCTTTCTTT
size: .; J: TRBJ2-3; D: TRBD2; V: TRBV4-1; CDR3: CASSPGLADLTDTQYF; DNA: TGCGCCAGCAGCCCTGGACTAGCGGACCTCACAGATACGCAGTATTTT
size: few; J: TRBJ2-7; D: .; V: TRBV27; CDR3: CASSLSRSYEQYF; DNA: TGTGCCAGCAGTTTAAGCAGAAGCTACGAGCAGTACTTC
size: .; J: TRBJ1-1; D: TRBD1; V: TRBV6-4; CDR3: CASSDFRGSTEAFF; DNA: TGTGCCAGCAGTGACTTCAGGGGGAGCACTGAAGCTTTCTTT
size: few; J: TRBJ2-7; D: TRBD1; V: TRBV10-1; CDR3: CASSDWDRGLKEQYF; DNA: TGCGCCAGCAGTGATTGGGACAGGGGGCTCAAGGAGCAGTACTTC
size: .; J: TRBJ2-1; D: TRBD2; V: TRBV29-1; CDR3: CSVPGLAGGPEQFF; DNA: TGCAGCGTTCCGGGACTAGCGGGAGGTCCCGAGCAGTTCTTC
size: once; J: TRBJ2-1; D: .; V: TRBV6-2/TRBV6-3; CDR3: CASSYSWSTTSREQFF; DNA: TGTGCCAGCAGTTACTCGTGGTCCACTACGTCTCGCGAGCAGTTCTTC
size: .; J: TRBJ2-3; D: .; V: TRBV21-1; CDR3: CASSKYGSWDRGADTQYF; DNA: TGTGCCAGCAGCAAATATGGTTCCTGGGACAGGGGGGCAGATACGCAGTATTTT
size: .; J: TRBJ2-2; D: .; V: TRBV6-5; CDR3: CASSSTNTGELFF; DNA: TGTGCCAGCTCCTCAACTAACACCGGGGAGCTGTTTTTT
size: .; J: TRBJ1-3; D: .; V: TRBV5-1; CDR3: CASSLDSSGNTIYF; DNA: TGCGCCAGCAGCTTGGACAGCTCTGGAAACACCATATATTTT
size: .; J: TRBJ1-1; D: .; V: TRBV6-5; CDR3: CASGWEMNTEAFF; DNA: TGTGCCAGCGGTTGGGAAATGAACACTGAAGCTTTCTTT